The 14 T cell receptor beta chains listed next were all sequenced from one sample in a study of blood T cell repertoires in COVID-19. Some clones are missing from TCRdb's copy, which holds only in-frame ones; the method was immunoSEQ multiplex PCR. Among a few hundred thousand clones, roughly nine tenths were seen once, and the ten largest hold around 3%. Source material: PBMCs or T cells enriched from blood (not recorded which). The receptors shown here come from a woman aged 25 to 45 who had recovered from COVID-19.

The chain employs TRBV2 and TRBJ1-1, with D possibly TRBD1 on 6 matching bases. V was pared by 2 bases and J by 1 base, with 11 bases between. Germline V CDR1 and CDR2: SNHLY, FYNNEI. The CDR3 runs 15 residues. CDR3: CASSERGIENTEAFF. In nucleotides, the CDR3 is TGTGCCAGCAGTGAAAGGGGGATCGAGAACACTGAAGCTTTCTTT.

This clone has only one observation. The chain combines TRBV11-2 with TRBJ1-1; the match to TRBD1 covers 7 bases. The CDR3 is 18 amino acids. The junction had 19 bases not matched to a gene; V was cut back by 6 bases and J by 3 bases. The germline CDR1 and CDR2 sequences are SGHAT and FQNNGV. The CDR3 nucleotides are TGTGCCAGCAGACGCCCCCCCGGGACAGCCTATGGGGACACTGAAGCTTTCTTT. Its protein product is CASRRPPGTAYGDTEAFF.

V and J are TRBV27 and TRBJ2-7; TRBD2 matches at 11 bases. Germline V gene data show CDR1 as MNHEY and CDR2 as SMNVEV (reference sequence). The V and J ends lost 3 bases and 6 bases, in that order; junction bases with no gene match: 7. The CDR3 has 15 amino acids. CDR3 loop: CASSFLTSGITEQYF. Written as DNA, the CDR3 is TGTGCCAGCAGTTTCCTGACTAGCGGGATCACCGAGCAGTACTTC.

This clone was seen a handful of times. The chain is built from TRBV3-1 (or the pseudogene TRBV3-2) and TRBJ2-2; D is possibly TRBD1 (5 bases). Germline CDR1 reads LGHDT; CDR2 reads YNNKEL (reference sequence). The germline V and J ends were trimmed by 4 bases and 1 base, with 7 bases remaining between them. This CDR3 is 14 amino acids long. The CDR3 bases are TGTGCCAGCAGCCCACAGGTGAACACCGGGGAGCTGTTTTTT. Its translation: CASSPQVNTGELFF.

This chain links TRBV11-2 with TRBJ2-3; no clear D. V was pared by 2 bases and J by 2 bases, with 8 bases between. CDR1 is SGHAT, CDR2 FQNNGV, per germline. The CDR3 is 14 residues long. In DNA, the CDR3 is TGTGCCAGCAGCTTAATGCAGTACACAGATACGCAGTATTTT. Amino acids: CASSLMQYTDTQYF.

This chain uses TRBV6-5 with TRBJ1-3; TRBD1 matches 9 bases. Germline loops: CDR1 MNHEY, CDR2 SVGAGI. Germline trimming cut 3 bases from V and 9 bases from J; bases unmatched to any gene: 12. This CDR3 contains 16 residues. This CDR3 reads CASSYGTGQGLGTIYF. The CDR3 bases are TGTGCCAGCAGTTATGGCACGGGACAGGGACTCGGCACCATATATTTT.

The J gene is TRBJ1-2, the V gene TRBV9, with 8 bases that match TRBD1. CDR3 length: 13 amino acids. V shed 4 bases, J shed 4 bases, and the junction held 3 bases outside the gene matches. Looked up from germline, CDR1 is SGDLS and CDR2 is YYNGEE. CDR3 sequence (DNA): TGTGCCAGCAGCCTCGACAGGGGCTATGGCTACACCTTC. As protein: CASSLDRGYGYTF.

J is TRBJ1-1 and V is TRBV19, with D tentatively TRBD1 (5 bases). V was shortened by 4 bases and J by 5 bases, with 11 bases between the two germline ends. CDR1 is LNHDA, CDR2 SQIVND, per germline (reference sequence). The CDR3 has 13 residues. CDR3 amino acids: CASSTQGSTEAFF. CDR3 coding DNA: TGTGCCAGTAGTACCCAGGGATCAACTGAAGCTTTCTTT.

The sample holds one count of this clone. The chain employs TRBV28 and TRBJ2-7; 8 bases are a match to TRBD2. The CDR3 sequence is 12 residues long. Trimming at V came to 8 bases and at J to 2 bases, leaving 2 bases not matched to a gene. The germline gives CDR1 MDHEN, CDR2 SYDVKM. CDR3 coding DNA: TGTGCCAGCGCGGGAGGCCCCTACGAGCAGTACTTC. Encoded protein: CASAGGPYEQYF.

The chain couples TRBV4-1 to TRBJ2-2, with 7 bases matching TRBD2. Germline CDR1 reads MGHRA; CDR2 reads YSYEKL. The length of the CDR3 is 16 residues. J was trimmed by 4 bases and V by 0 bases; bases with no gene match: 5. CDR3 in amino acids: CASSQDRAGATGELFF. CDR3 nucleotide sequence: TGCGCCAGCAGCCAAGATAGGGCGGGAGCCACCGGGGAGCTGTTTTTT.

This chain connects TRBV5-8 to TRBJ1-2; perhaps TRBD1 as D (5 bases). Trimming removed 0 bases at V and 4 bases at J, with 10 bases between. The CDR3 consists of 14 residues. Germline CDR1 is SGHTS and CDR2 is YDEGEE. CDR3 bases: TGTGCCAGCAGCTTGGAGGGGCCGCCCTATGGCTACACCTTC. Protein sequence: CASSLEGPPYGYTF.

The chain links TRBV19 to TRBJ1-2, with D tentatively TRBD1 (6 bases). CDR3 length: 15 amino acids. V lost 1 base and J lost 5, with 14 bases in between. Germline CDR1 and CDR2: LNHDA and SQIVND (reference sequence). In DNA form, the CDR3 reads TGTGCCAGTAGTATAGCAACAGGGAGTCCGTATGGCTACACCTTC. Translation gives CASSIATGSPYGYTF.

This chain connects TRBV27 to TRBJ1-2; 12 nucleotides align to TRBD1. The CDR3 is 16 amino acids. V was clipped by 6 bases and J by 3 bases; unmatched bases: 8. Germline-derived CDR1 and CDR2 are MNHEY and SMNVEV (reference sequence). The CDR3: CASSFKGTGGDYGYTF. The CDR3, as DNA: TGTGCCAGCAGCTTTAAAGGGACAGGGGGCGACTATGGCTACACCTTC.

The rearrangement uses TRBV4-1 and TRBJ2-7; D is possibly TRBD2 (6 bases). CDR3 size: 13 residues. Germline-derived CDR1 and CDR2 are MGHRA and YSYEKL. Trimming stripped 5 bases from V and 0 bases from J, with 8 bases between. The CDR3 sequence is CASSAGYSYEQYF. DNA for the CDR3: TGCGCCAGCAGCGCGGGATACTCCTACGAGCAGTACTTC.